Detailed here is one T cell receptor beta chain. As yet, its antigen is unknown. This entry belongs to a study of OX40 agonist ivuxolimab in advanced cancers. Study overall: Eligibility admitted prior anti-PD-1, anti-PD-L1 or anti-CTLA-4 therapy; approximately 40% had some.

Study-wide points: Low normalized T-cell clonal expansion also characterized some of the nonresponders.

This table comes from immunoSEQ multiplex PCR, and its TCRdb copy is limited to in-frame clones, with some not included. The sample consists of about 14,000 clones, approximately 85% of them appearing once. CDR1 and CDR2 (germline): MNHEY, SMNVEV (reference sequence). This CDR3 comprises 15 residues. The junction had 6 bases not matched to a gene; V was cut back by 5 bases and J by 6 bases. The chain links TRBV27 to TRBJ1-6; the match to TRBD1 covers 8 bases. The sequence derives from an adult with an advanced solid tumor such as melanoma, head and neck, liver or kidney cancer. This material consisted of CD4+ or CD8+ T cells sorted from blood, taken in a trial of the OX40 agonist ivuxolimab. CDR3 sequence: CASSGVGQGNSPLHF. The CDR3, as DNA: TGTGCCAGCAGTGGGGTAGGACAGGGTAATTCACCCCTCCACTTT.